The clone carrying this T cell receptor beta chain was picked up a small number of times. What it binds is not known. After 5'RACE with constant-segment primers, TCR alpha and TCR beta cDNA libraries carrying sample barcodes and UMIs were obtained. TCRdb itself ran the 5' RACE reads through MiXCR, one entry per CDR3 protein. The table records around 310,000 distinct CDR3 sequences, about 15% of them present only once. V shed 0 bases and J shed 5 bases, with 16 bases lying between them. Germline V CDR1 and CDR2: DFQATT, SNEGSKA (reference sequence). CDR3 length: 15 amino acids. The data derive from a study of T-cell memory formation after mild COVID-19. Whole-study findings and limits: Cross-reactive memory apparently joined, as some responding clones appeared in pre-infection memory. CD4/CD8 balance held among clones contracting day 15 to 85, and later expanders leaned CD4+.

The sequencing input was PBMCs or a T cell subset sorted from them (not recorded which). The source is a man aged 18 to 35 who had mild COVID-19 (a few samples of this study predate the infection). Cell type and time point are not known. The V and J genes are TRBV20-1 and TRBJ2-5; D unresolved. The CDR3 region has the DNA TGCAGTGCTAGAGATGGGGATACCGGAAGGGAGACCCAGTACTTC. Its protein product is CSARDGDTGRETQYF.